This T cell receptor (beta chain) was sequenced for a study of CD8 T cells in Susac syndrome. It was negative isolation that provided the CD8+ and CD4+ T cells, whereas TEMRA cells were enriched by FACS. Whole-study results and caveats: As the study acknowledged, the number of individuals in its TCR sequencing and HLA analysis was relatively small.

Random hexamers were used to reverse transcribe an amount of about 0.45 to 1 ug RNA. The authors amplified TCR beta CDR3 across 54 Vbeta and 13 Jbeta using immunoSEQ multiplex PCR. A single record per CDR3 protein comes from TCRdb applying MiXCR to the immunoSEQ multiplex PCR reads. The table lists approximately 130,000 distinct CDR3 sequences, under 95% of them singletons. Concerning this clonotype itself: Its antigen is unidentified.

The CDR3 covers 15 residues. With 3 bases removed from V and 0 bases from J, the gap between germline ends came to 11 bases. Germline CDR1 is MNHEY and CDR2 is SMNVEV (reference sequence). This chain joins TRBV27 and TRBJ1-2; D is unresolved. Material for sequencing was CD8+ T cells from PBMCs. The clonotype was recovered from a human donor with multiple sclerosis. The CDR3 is CASSLRGPANYGYTF. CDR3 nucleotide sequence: TGTGCCAGCAGTTTGCGAGGGCCGGCTAACTATGGCTACACCTTC.